One and the same sample provided the 22 T cell receptor beta chains below, sequenced in a study of shared clonotypes between healthy human individuals. Naive CD8 cells comprised CD45RO-negative, CCR7-positively selected cells, excluding terminally differentiated effector memory CD45RA+ cells. Here immunoSEQ multiplex PCR was the method, and the copy in TCRdb shows in-frame clones only, minus some. The sample holds under 2,000,000 clones, about 94% seen once. The sample consisted of naive CD8+ T cells sorted from blood. All receptors derive from a man between 18 and 35 years old in good health.

Comments on this clone: In the same sample, other DNA sequences code for this CDR3. The chain joins TRBV29-1 to TRBJ1-2; D is ambiguous. The CDR3 covers 11 residues. CDR1 SQVTM and CDR2 ANQGSEA come from the germline V gene. V dropped 3 bases and J dropped 5 bases, with 7 bases sitting between them. This CDR3 is CSVESLYGYTF. CDR3 sequence (DNA): TGCAGCGTTGAGTCCCTGTATGGCTACACCTTC.

This sequence joins TRBV30 and TRBJ2-3, with a possible D match to TRBD1 (6 bases). V lost 4 bases and J lost 2, with 10 bases in between. CDR1 and CDR2 (germline): GTSNPN, SVGIG (reference sequence). This CDR3 has 13 residues. The chain's CDR3 is CAWTGTNTDTQYF. The DNA for the CDR3 is TGTGCCTGGACAGGGACAAACACAGATACGCAGTATTTT.

This clone has a single count. The chain links TRBV28 to TRBJ2-1, with TRBD1 matching 8 bases. CDR1 is MDHEN, CDR2 SYDVKM, per germline. Unmatched junction bases numbered 6, after V lost 8 bases and J lost 3 bases. The CDR3 totals 14 residues. The chain's CDR3 is CASWTGLYYNEQFF. The DNA for the CDR3 is TGTGCCAGCTGGACAGGGCTTTACTACAATGAGCAGTTCTTC.

V and J are TRBV19 and TRBJ2-7, with D uncertain. The CDR3 is made up of 13 amino acids. The germline V and J ends were trimmed by 3 bases and 3 bases, with 9 bases remaining between them. Germline values: CDR1 LNHDA, CDR2 SQIVND (reference sequence). The CDR3 DNA sequence: TGTGCCAGTAGTATGGGGTCACGCTACGAGCAGTACTTC. Translating it yields CASSMGSRYEQYF.

Note on this clone: Other DNA sequences in the sample encode the same CDR3. The chain uses TRBV6-5 and TRBJ2-7; D remains unclear. The V end was cut by 4 bases, the J end by 2 bases, with 9 bases between. CDR3 size: 13 residues. CDR1 and CDR2 (germline): MNHEY, SVGAGI. CDR3 in DNA: TGTGCCAGCAGTTTTGGTCAGACCTACGAGCAGTACTTC. Amino acids: CASSFGQTYEQYF.

The rearrangement joins TRBV7-2 to TRBJ2-1; a possible D gene is TRBD2 (5 bases). The V end lost 3 bases, the J end lost 7 bases, and 13 bases lay between the germline ends. Germline loops: CDR1 SGHTA, CDR2 FQGNSA. This CDR3 has 14 amino acids. CDR3 DNA sequence: TGTGCCAGCAGCTTTCCTCAGCCGGGGAATGAGCAGTTCTTC. Translating gives CASSFPQPGNEQFF. The whole variable domain, remainder taken from reference TRBV7-2 and TRBJ2-1, is GAGVSQSPSNKVTEKGKDVELRCDPISGHTALYWYRQSLGQGLEFLIYFQGNSAPDKSGLPSDRFSAERTGGSVSTLTIQRTQQEDSAVYLCASSFPQPGNEQFFGPGTRLTVL.

This chain joins TRBV12-5 and TRBJ2-7, with D hard to call. The CDR3 consists of 15 residues. The V gene lost 0 bases and the J gene lost 2 bases, with 11 bases spanning the gap. Germline-derived CDR1 and CDR2 are LGHNT and FRNRAP. The CDR3 region has the DNA TGTGCTAGTGGTTTGGTGACTTCAGTCCCCTACGAGCAGTACTTC. It encodes CASGLVTSVPYEQYF.

The V call is TRBV27, the J call TRBJ2-3, with 12 bases lining up with TRBD2. The junction had 10 bases not matched to a gene; V was cut back by 8 bases and J by 4 bases. Germline V gene lookup returns CDR1 MNHEY and CDR2 SMNVEV (reference sequence). The CDR3 length is 16 residues. CDR3 bases: TGTGCCAGCGCGTTAGCCCTAGCGGGGGGGCCAGATACGCAGTATTTT. It codes for CASALALAGGPDTQYF.

The chain combines TRBV27 with TRBJ1-2; tentative D call: TRBD1 (5 bases). Germline-derived CDR1 and CDR2 are MNHEY and SMNVEV (reference sequence). The CDR3 contains 14 residues. Trimming stripped 8 bases from V and 5 bases from J, with 18 bases between. CDR3 region: CASAHLEGTYGYTF. The DNA of the CDR3 is TGTGCCAGCGCCCACCTGGAAGGGACGTATGGCTACACCTTC.

In DNA, the CDR3 is TGTGCCAGCAGTACTAGCGGGAGTTCTGAAGATACGCAGTATTTT. Encoded protein: CASSTSGSSEDTQYF. The V call is TRBV6-5, the J call TRBJ2-3, with 11 bases lining up with TRBD2. The CDR3 has 15 amino acids. From germline, CDR1 is MNHEY and CDR2 SVGAGI. The V and J ends lost 5 bases and 5 bases, in that order; junction bases with no gene match: 6.

The V gene is TRBV14, the J gene TRBJ2-7, with D unclear. V dropped 0 bases and J dropped 7 bases, with 7 bases sitting between them. Germline V CDR1 and CDR2: SGHDN, FVKESK. This CDR3 is built from 12 residues. The CDR3 DNA follows: TGTGCCAGCAGCCAAGATAGGCTGGAGCAGTACTTC. Protein: CASSQDRLEQYF.

The V call is TRBV7-9, the J call TRBJ2-2; no reliable D call. V dropped 8 bases and J dropped 0 bases, with 10 bases sitting between them. The CDR3 spans 14 residues. CDR1 and CDR2 from the germline V gene are SEHNR and FQNEAQ (reference sequence). CDR3 sequence: CASQRTANTGELFF. For the CDR3, the DNA is TGTGCCAGCCAGCGCACGGCGAACACCGGGGAGCTGTTTTTT.

The chain links TRBV7-9 to TRBJ1-1; D gene unclear. CDR3 length equals 12 residues. Per the germline V gene, CDR1 is SEHNR and CDR2 is FQNEAQ (reference sequence). V lost 3 bases to trimming and J lost 8 bases, with 10 bases between them. This CDR3 is CASSFGQREAFF. In nucleotides, the CDR3 is TGTGCCAGCAGCTTCGGGCAGCGCGAAGCTTTCTTT.

This clone has ten or more counts. The sample carries other DNA sequences with the same CDR3. V gene TRBV27 combines with J gene TRBJ2-7; no clear D gene. Trimming shortened V by 3 bases and J by 2 bases, and 11 bases separated the two germline ends. The CDR3 is 14 residues long. Per germline, CDR1 MNHEY and CDR2 SMNVEV (reference sequence). The CDR3, as DNA: TGTGCCAGCAGTTTTGGACCGAAAGCCTACGAGCAGTACTTC. Encoded protein: CASSFGPKAYEQYF.

This chain uses TRBV9 with TRBJ1-1; D may be TRBD1 (5 bases). Germline V gene data show CDR1 as SGDLS and CDR2 as YYNGEE. This CDR3 contains 15 residues. V was pared by 5 bases and J by 6 bases, with 20 bases between. The CDR3, as DNA: TGTGCCAGCAGTCCGTACGGCCAGGGAGGCCCTGAAGCTTTCTTT. Protein sequence: CASSPYGQGGPEAFF.

The V gene is TRBV7-8, the J gene TRBJ2-1; D is unresolved. The CDR3 is made up of 15 amino acids. The V end lost 6 bases, the J end lost 1 base, and 13 bases lay between the germline ends. Germline CDR1 and CDR2: SGHVS and FQNEAQ. Here the CDR3 reads CASSPFEGSYNEQFF. CDR3 nucleotide sequence: TGTGCCAGCAGTCCCTTCGAAGGGTCCTACAATGAGCAGTTCTTC.

V gene TRBV13 combines with J gene TRBJ2-5; tentative D call: TRBD1 (6 bases). There are 16 residues in the CDR3. The V gene lost 5 bases and the J gene lost 3 bases, with 19 bases spanning the gap. Germline V gene sequence: CDR1 PRHDT, CDR2 FYEKMQ (reference sequence). The DNA of the CDR3 is TGTGCCAGCAGCGCCACCACAGGGCTGCTCGAAGAGACCCAGTACTTC. Translated: CASSATTGLLEETQYF. Full variable domain (outside the CDR3, taken from reference TRBV13 and TRBJ2-5): AAGVIQSPRHLIKEKRETATLKCYPIPRHDTVYWYQQGPGQDPQFLISFYEKMQSDKGSIPDRFSAQQFSDYHSELNMSSLELGDSALYFCASSATTGLLEETQYFGPGTRLLVL.

This rearrangement joins TRBV28 to TRBJ2-7; D remains ambiguous. Trimming took 2 bases from V and 3 from J, leaving 5 bases between them. Germline V gene data show CDR1 as MDHEN and CDR2 as SYDVKM. There are 12 residues in the CDR3. In DNA, the CDR3 is TGTGCCAGCAGTTTAATGAGCTACGAGCAGTACTTC. Its translation is CASSLMSYEQYF.

A single count supports this clone. V usage is TRBV7-3 and J usage is TRBJ1-1; D might be TRBD1 (6 bases). The V and J ends lost 2 bases and 6 bases respectively, with 10 bases between them. The CDR3 loop spans 13 amino acids. The germline V gene has CDR1 SGHTA and CDR2 FQGTGA. This CDR3 reads CASSLGGGAEAFF. The DNA for the CDR3 is TGTGCCAGCAGCTTAGGGGGCGGAGCTGAAGCTTTCTTT.

The rearrangement joins TRBV4-1 to TRBJ2-1, with 8 bases that match TRBD2. The V and J ends lost 1 base and 7 bases, in that order; junction bases with no gene match: 6. This CDR3 contains 15 residues. CDR1 and CDR2 (germline): MGHRA, YSYEKL. The CDR3 reads CASSQVSGIGNEQFF. CDR3 coding DNA: TGCGCCAGCAGCCAAGTTAGCGGGATTGGGAATGAGCAGTTCTTC.

This rearrangement joins TRBV6-5 to TRBJ1-1, with 7 bases lining up with TRBD1. J gave up 1 base and V 2 bases, and 7 bases lay outside the gene matches. The CDR3 runs to 16 residues. Germline V lookup: CDR1 MNHEY, CDR2 SVGAGI. CDR3 sequence reads: CASSYGGGRTNTEAFF. CDR3 nucleotides: TGTGCCAGCAGTTACGGAGGGGGCCGTACGAACACTGAAGCTTTCTTT.

This clone showed up just once. This rearrangement joins TRBV5-6 to TRBJ2-3, with TRBD2 identical over 8 bases. V lost 0 bases to trimming and J lost 1 base; unmatched junction nucleotides: 10. Germline CDR1 SGHDT, CDR2 YYEEEE. The CDR3 extends over 18 amino acids. The CDR3 sequence: CASSLGPPGLEGTDTQYF. CDR3 DNA sequence: TGTGCCAGCAGCTTGGGCCCTCCGGGACTAGAGGGCACAGATACGCAGTATTTT.